A selection of T cell receptor beta chains follows, all from one sample in a study of cytomegalovirus exposure and HLA in healthy donors. Generated by immunoSEQ multiplex PCR, the TCRdb table keeps only in-frame clones and is missing some. Here the sample spans around 180,000 clones, approximately 81% being singletons. The source material was PBMCs. The source of these receptors is a boy between 10 and 17 years old in good health and CMV-seronegative. Both conserved end residues are part of each CDR3. A D gene is named only where the DNA matches it firmly. The size field is filled for only some rows; it gives once, few, many or a size class.

J	size	D	V	DNA	CDR3
TRBJ1-2	NA	NA	TRBV5-1	TGCGCCAGCAGCGTCGACAGGTTTTTTCGTTTTGGCTACACCTTC	CASSVDRFFRFGYTF
TRBJ2-2	NA	TRBD1	TRBV28	TGTGCCAGCAGTCCAGAGACAGGGGAGAACACCGGGGAGCTGTTTTTT	CASSPETGENTGELFF
TRBJ1-1	once	NA	TRBV5-1	TGCGCCAGCAGCTTGTGGCAGGCGAACACTGAAGCTTTCTTT	CASSLWQANTEAFF
TRBJ2-2	NA	TRBD1	TRBV30	TGTGCCTGGAGTGTGGGGACAGGGCTGAACACCGGGGAGCTGTTTTTT	CAWSVGTGLNTGELFF
TRBJ1-2	NA	NA	TRBV2	TGTGCCAGCAGTGAACGGGCAGGGGGCTACACCTTC	CASSERAGGYTF
TRBJ2-7	NA	TRBD2	TRBV9	TGTGCCAGCAGCGTAGGGCCAGCGGGAGGATTTTACGAGCAGTACTTC	CASSVGPAGGFYEQYF
TRBJ2-3	NA	NA	TRBV30	TGTGCCTGTGCCCCGGCGGTCGCAGATACGCAGTATTTT	CACAPAVADTQYF
TRBJ1-1	NA	NA	TRBV11-1	TGTGCCAGCAGCTTACGTCTGGGGAGGCTGAACACTGAAGCTTTCTTT	CASSLRLGRLNTEAFF
TRBJ1-5	NA	NA	TRBV6-7	TGTGCCAGCAGCCTACAGCCCCAGCATTTT	CASSLQPQHF
TRBJ1-6	NA	NA	TRBV27	TGTGCCAGCAGTTTTGGGCTCTATAATTCACCCCTCCACTTT	CASSFGLYNSPLHF
TRBJ2-7	NA	NA	TRBV29-1	TGCAGCGTTGCCAGGGGCGCGTACGAGCAGTACTTC	CSVARGAYEQYF
TRBJ1-6	NA	NA	TRBV30	TGTGCCTGGACCACTCTGGGACCTGGGGGGTCACCCCTCCACTTT	CAWTTLGPGGSPLHF
TRBJ2-1	once	NA	TRBV7-3	TGTGCCAGCAGCTTATATAATAGCGTTAACAATGAGCAGTTCTTC	CASSLYNSVNNEQFF
TRBJ2-1	NA	TRBD2	TRBV28	TGTGCCAGCAGTTTACGGCGGGGGTCATTGGGCAATGAGCAGTTCTTC	CASSLRRGSLGNEQFF
TRBJ2-1	NA	NA	TRBV6-1	TGTGCCAGCAGCATTGCGCTCTACAATGAGCAGTTCTTC	CASSIALYNEQFF
TRBJ1-6	few	TRBD1	TRBV5-1	TGCGCCAGCAGCTTGGCCGGGGGTCTGCGACAGGGCGAGTCACCCCTCCACTTT	CASSLAGGLRQGESPLHF
TRBJ2-7	NA	TRBD1	TRBV6-5	TGTGCCAGCAGGGGACAGGGTCCCTACGAGCAGTACTTC	CASRGQGPYEQYF
TRBJ2-5	NA	NA	TRBV6-5	TGTGCCAGCAGTTACCCGGGGGTAGAGACCCAGTACTTC	CASSYPGVETQYF
TRBJ1-2	NA	NA	TRBV7-8	TGTGCCAGCAGCTCCCAGGCAAACTATGGCTACACCTTC	CASSSQANYGYTF
TRBJ2-7	NA	NA	TRBV5-4	TGTGCCAGCAGCCCGACCTCGCGCGGGGGCACCTCCGAGCAGTACTTC	CASSPTSRGGTSEQYF
TRBJ1-5	once	NA	TRBV19	TGTGCCAGTAGTATTCTGTCGGGGCCCCAGCATTTT	CASSILSGPQHF
TRBJ2-5	once	NA	TRBV30	TGTGCCTGGAGGGGAGTCTGGGAGTGGGGTTCCGAGACCCAGTACTTC	CAWRGVWEWGSETQYF
TRBJ2-3	few	NA	TRBV10-1	TGCGCCAGCAGTGATGGGGGGAACACAGATACGCAGTATTTT	CASSDGGNTDTQYF
TRBJ2-5	NA	NA	TRBV2	TGTGCCAGCAGTAAGGACTCACTCGGGGAGACCCAGTACTTC	CASSKDSLGETQYF
TRBJ2-5	NA	NA	TRBV13	TGTGCCAGCAGCCTGCTATACCAAGAGACCCAGTACTTC	CASSLLYQETQYF
TRBJ2-7	NA	TRBD1	TRBV4-1	TGCGCCAGCAGGTCAACCGGGACAGGGGTGGACGAGCAGTACTTC	CASRSTGTGVDEQYF
TRBJ1-5	NA	NA	TRBV29-1	TGCAGCGTTGGCAGGGATATCAATCAGCCCCAGCATTTT	CSVGRDINQPQHF
TRBJ2-6	NA	NA	TRBV6-8	TGTGCCAGCAGTTACGCAGGGGCCGGGGCCAACGTCCTGACTTTC	CASSYAGAGANVLTF
TRBJ1-1	NA	NA	TRBV5-5	TGTGCCAGCAGCTATCGCCCCACTAACACTGAAGCTTTCTTT	CASSYRPTNTEAFF
TRBJ2-7	NA	NA	TRBV7-3	TGTGCCAGCAGCCTAGCTACAGGGTCCGAGCAGTACTTC	CASSLATGSEQYF
TRBJ1-3	NA	NA	TRBV11-2	TGTGCCAGCAGCTTAGGCGCCGGGAGTTCCTACTCTGGAAACACCATATATTTT	CASSLGAGSSYSGNTIYF
TRBJ1-1	NA	NA	TRBV7-9	TGTGCCAGCAGCTTAAGGCGGACTGAAGCTTTCTTT	CASSLRRTEAFF
TRBJ2-3	NA	NA	TRBV7-3	TGTGCCACCCTCGTGTCAGATACGCAGTATTTT	CATLVSDTQYF
TRBJ2-7	few	TRBD1	TRBV6-1	TGTGCCAGCATGACGGGACAGGGACATCGGGAGCAGTACTTC	CASMTGQGHREQYF
TRBJ1-1	NA	NA	TRBV5-1	TGCGCCAGCAGCTGGACGGGGGACACTGAAGCTTTCTTT	CASSWTGDTEAFF
TRBJ1-1	NA	TRBD1	TRBV28	TGTGCCAGCAGTTTTAGGTCGGGACAGGGAAGCACTGAAGCTTTCTTT	CASSFRSGQGSTEAFF
TRBJ1-1	NA	NA	TRBV4-1	TGCGCCAGCAGCCGCGTCATGGAGCGAGCTTTCTTT	CASSRVMERAFF
TRBJ1-3	NA	NA	TRBV7-2	TGTGCCAGCAGCGGACAGCGAGCCGGAAACACCATATATTTT	CASSGQRAGNTIYF
TRBJ2-4	NA	NA	TRBV28	TGTGCCAGCAGTTTACCGGACACTTACCTACTAGCCAAAAACATTCAGTACTTC	CASSLPDTYLLAKNIQYF
TRBJ2-1	NA	TRBD2	TRBV6-6	TGTGCCAGCAGTTACTCCCCTAGCGGGGGGGCGGGTGAGCAGTTCTTC	CASSYSPSGGAGEQFF
TRBJ2-7	NA	NA	TRBV5-6	TGTGCCAGCAGCTACGACAGTCCTTACGAGCAGTACTTC	CASSYDSPYEQYF
TRBJ2-7	NA	TRBD2	TRBV9	TGTGCCAGCAGCGTAGGACTAGCAGCCGGCTACGAGCAGTACTTC	CASSVGLAAGYEQYF